These 29 T cell receptor beta chains were all obtained from the same sample, sequenced in a study of cytomegalovirus exposure and HLA in healthy donors. Vbeta (60) and Jbeta (13) primers were used in the PCR. TCRdb keeps only in-frame clones here, not all; method: immunoSEQ multiplex PCR. There are about 170,000 clones in the sample; roughly 84% occur only once, and about 1.5% lies in the top ten. Sequenced sample: PBMCs. These receptors came from a male donor in good health and CMV-seronegative.

The sample holds one count of this clone. The rearrangement joins TRBV27 to TRBJ2-6, with D possibly matching TRBD2 (5 bases). Germline V gives CDR1 MNHEY, CDR2 SMNVEV (reference sequence). This CDR3 region has 17 residues. Trimming stripped 5 bases from V and 0 bases from J, with 14 bases between. CDR3 in DNA: TGTGCCAGCAGTCGGTTGCTTGACTACTCTGGGGCCAACGTCCTGACTTTC. Encoded protein: CASSRLLDYSGANVLTF. The entire variable domain, with the rest obtained from reference TRBV27 and TRBJ2-6, is as follows: EAQVTQNPRYLITVTGKKLTVTCSQNMNHEYMSWYRQDPGLGLRQIYYSMNVEVTDKGDVPEGYKVSRKEKRNFPLILESPSPNQTSLYFCASSRLLDYSGANVLTFGAGSRLTVL.

J is TRBJ2-5 and V is TRBV27; D possibly corresponds to TRBD2 (5 bases). The ends were cut back, 2 bases at V and 2 bases at J, with 15 bases in the middle. The CDR3 is made up of 16 amino acids. Looked up from germline, CDR1 is MNHEY and CDR2 is SMNVEV (reference sequence). The DNA for the CDR3 is TGTGCCAGCAGTTTAGTCCGGGCTTCGGGACAAGAGACCCAGTACTTC. This encodes CASSLVRASGQETQYF.

This clone was detected only once. This chain joins TRBV19 and TRBJ1-4; D is undetermined. From germline, CDR1 is LNHDA and CDR2 SQIVND (reference sequence). The CDR3 covers 14 residues. The ends were cut back, 5 bases at V and 0 bases at J, with 7 bases in the middle. CDR3 protein: CASSPSATNEKLFF. For the CDR3, the DNA is TGTGCCAGTAGTCCTTCAGCAACTAATGAAAAACTGTTTTTT.

This chain links TRBV5-1 with TRBJ2-4; 8 bases line up with TRBD2. The CDR3 is made up of 13 amino acids. V lost 4 bases and J lost 8; bases outside the gene matches: 5. The germline V gene has CDR1 SGHRS and CDR2 YFSETQ. The CDR3: CASSTGLVDIQYF. Written as DNA, the CDR3 is TGCGCCAGCAGCACGGGACTAGTAGACATTCAGTACTTC.

In nucleotides, the CDR3 is TGCGCCAGCAGGGCGGCCTTCACAGATACGCAGTATTTT. This translates into CASRAAFTDTQYF. The chain employs TRBV5-1 and TRBJ2-3; no clear D. CDR1 and CDR2 (germline): SGHRS, YFSETQ. This CDR3 has 13 amino acids. Trimming shortened V by 5 bases and J by 2 bases, and 9 bases separated the two germline ends.

The chain combines TRBV28 with TRBJ2-2; D is possibly TRBD1 (6 bases). The V gene lost 6 bases and the J gene lost 4 bases, with 12 bases spanning the gap. This CDR3 contains 14 residues. From germline, CDR1 is MDHEN and CDR2 SYDVKM. The CDR3 DNA reads as TGTGCCAGCAGCTCTGGACAGTCCACCGGGGAGCTGTTTTTT. Residues: CASSSGQSTGELFF.

For this clone: Other nucleotide sequences in the sample specify the same CDR3. The rearrangement links TRBV27 to TRBJ2-7; 13 positions match TRBD2. V was clipped by 5 bases and J by 2 bases; unmatched bases: 9. The CDR3 contains 17 residues. Per the germline V gene, CDR1 is MNHEY and CDR2 is SMNVEV (reference sequence). CDR3 in DNA: TGTGCCAGCAGTCATACAGGACTAGCGGGAGAACCCTACGAGCAGTACTTC. Translated: CASSHTGLAGEPYEQYF.

Only a few counts were recorded for this clone. The gene calls are TRBV5-1 and TRBJ1-1; D is possibly TRBD1 (5 bases). Germline CDR1 and CDR2: SGHRS and YFSETQ. Trimming took off 0 bases at V and 4 bases at J, with 10 bases between the two ends. The CDR3 is made up of 14 amino acids. DNA for the CDR3: TGCGCCAGCAGCTTGGCCGGGGGGTTCACTGAAGCTTTCTTT. Translated: CASSLAGGFTEAFF.

This chain joins TRBV19 and TRBJ2-4; D is unresolved. The CDR3 runs 14 residues. Germline CDR1 and CDR2: LNHDA and SQIVND (reference sequence). Trimming cost V 3 bases and J 1 base, with 7 bases left between them. CDR3 protein: CASSISVAKNIQYF. CDR3 bases: TGTGCCAGTAGTATCTCGGTCGCCAAAAACATTCAGTACTTC.

This chain uses TRBV19 with TRBJ2-2; D is unresolved. Deletions cut 3 bases from V and 0 bases from J, with 5 bases between. The CDR3 has 14 amino acids. Germline V CDR1 and CDR2: LNHDA, SQIVND (reference sequence). DNA of the CDR3: TGTGCCAGTAGTATCGTTGCGAACACCGGGGAGCTGTTTTTT. It yields the protein CASSIVANTGELFF.

CDR3 loop: CASSSRLAGYNEQFF. Written as DNA, the CDR3 is TGTGCCAGCAGTTCCCGACTAGCGGGATACAATGAGCAGTTCTTC. The gene calls are TRBV6-5 and TRBJ2-1, with 11 bases that match TRBD2. From germline, CDR1 is MNHEY and CDR2 SVGAGI. This CDR3 has 15 residues. V trimming: 4 bases; J trimming: 4 bases; junction bases outside the gene matches: 3.

The genes are TRBV6-5 and TRBJ2-5, with 7 bases identical to TRBD2. The assigned J gene may be wrong: the sequence end matches TRBJ2-7 better. The CDR3 has 13 amino acids. Germline CDR1 reads MNHEY; CDR2 reads SVGAGI. This CDR3 reads CASSRGVSYEQYF. In nucleotides, the CDR3 is TGTGCCAGCAGCCGGGGGGTATCCTACGAGCAGTACTTC.

The chain is built from TRBV9 and TRBJ1-3; D may be TRBD1 (6 bases). CDR1 and CDR2 from the germline V gene are SGDLS and YYNGEE. Trimming left V 4 bases short and J 2 bases short, with 28 bases between. The CDR3 sequence is 20 residues long. CDR3 region: CASSPASLGQQGDPGNTIYF. In DNA, the CDR3 is TGTGCCAGCAGCCCCGCATCCCTCGGACAGCAGGGCGATCCTGGAAACACCATATATTTT.

Details on this clone: The same CDR3 is also encoded by other DNA sequences in this sample. V is TRBV7-9 and J is TRBJ1-3, with TRBD1 as a possible D gene (5 bases). The CDR3 extends over 14 amino acids. Germline V gene data show CDR1 as SEHNR and CDR2 as FQNEAQ (reference sequence). V was cut by 5 bases and J by 4 bases, with 12 bases left in between. This CDR3 reads CASSLTGEGNTIYF. CDR3 DNA sequence: TGTGCCAGCAGCCTTACGGGGGAGGGAAACACCATATATTTT.

The chain links TRBV5-5 to TRBJ1-2; 7 nucleotides align to TRBD1. Trimming took 6 bases from V and 4 from J; bases not matched to a gene: 12. This CDR3 comprises 15 residues. From germline, CDR1 is SGHKS and CDR2 YYEKEE (reference sequence). The CDR3 region has the DNA TGTGCCAGCAACCCCTCGGCAGGGGGAGTCTATGGCTACACCTTC. Amino acids: CASNPSAGGVYGYTF.

V is TRBV7-8 and J is TRBJ2-5, with D perhaps TRBD1 (5 bases). The closer fit of TRBJ2-7 to the DNA end suggests the J call may be wrong. Per the germline V gene, CDR1 is SGHVS and CDR2 is FQNEAQ. The CDR3 loop spans 13 amino acids. CDR3 in amino acids: CASSPNRNYEQYF. In nucleotides, the CDR3 is TGTGCCAGCAGCCCAAACAGGAATTACGAGCAGTACTTC.

This clone occurred a few times. The chain carries TRBV19 and TRBJ1-5; D ambiguous. CDR1 is LNHDA and CDR2 is SQIVND in the germline V gene (reference sequence). Trimming stripped 1 base from V and 6 bases from J, with 7 bases between. This CDR3 spans 13 amino acids. The CDR3 DNA follows: TGTGCCAGTAGTATAGGGGCAATTCAGCCCCAGCATTTT. This translates into CASSIGAIQPQHF.

This rearrangement joins TRBV9 to TRBJ2-3; TRBD2 matches 10 bases. The CDR3 totals 18 residues. CDR1 is SGDLS and CDR2 is YYNGEE in the germline V gene. Losses at the gene ends were 3 bases for V and 1 base for J; bases not matched to a gene: 11. The DNA of the CDR3 is TGTGCCAGCAGCGAAACTAGCGGGAACCTTTTGGGCACAGATACGCAGTATTTT. Translated: CASSETSGNLLGTDTQYF. The whole variable domain, filled in from reference TRBV9 and TRBJ2-3, reads DSGVTQTPKHLITATGQRVTLRCSPRSGDLSVYWYQQSLDQGLQFLIQYYNGEERAKGNILERFSAQQFPDLHSELNLSSLELGDSALYFCASSETSGNLLGTDTQYFGPGTRLTVL.

The V call is TRBV19, the J call TRBJ2-1, with 9 nucleotides matching TRBD2. This CDR3 region has 17 residues. CDR1 and CDR2 from the germline V gene are LNHDA and SQIVND (reference sequence). V was clipped by 1 base and J by 5 bases; unmatched bases: 9. The CDR3 reads CASSIARLAGIDNEQFF. For the CDR3, the DNA is TGTGCCAGTAGTATAGCGAGGCTAGCGGGGATCGACAATGAGCAGTTCTTC.

V usage is TRBV5-6 and J usage is TRBJ2-5; 11 bases map to TRBD2. There are 17 residues in the CDR3. Germline CDR1 reads SGHDT; CDR2 reads YYEEEE. Losses at the gene ends were 0 bases for V and 5 bases for J; bases not matched to a gene: 9. CDR3 sequence: CASSLALTSGVRETQYF. The CDR3 region has the DNA TGTGCCAGCAGCTTGGCCCTGACTAGCGGGGTGCGGGAGACCCAGTACTTC.

The genes are TRBV2 and TRBJ2-7; D not certain. This CDR3 is 13 amino acids long. The V and J ends lost 10 bases and 1 base respectively, with 14 bases between them. Per germline, CDR1 SNHLY and CDR2 FYNNEI. As DNA, the CDR3 is TGTGCCACCGTGAGCGATTCATCCTACGAGCAGTACTTC. As protein: CATVSDSSYEQYF.

The chain carries TRBV5-1 and TRBJ2-5, with 9 bases identical to TRBD2. This CDR3 comprises 17 residues. Germline V CDR1 and CDR2: SGHRS, YFSETQ. The ends lost 4 bases at V and 0 bases at J; junction bases unmatched: 10. The CDR3 reads CASSPRGGGGYQETQYF. Written as DNA, the CDR3 is TGCGCCAGCAGCCCCCGCGGGGGGGGAGGCTACCAAGAGACCCAGTACTTC. Full variable domain (rest looked up from reference TRBV5-1 and TRBJ2-5): KAGVTQTPRYLIKTRGQQVTLSCSPISGHRSVSWYQQTPGQGLQFLFEYFSETQRNKGNFPGRFSGRQFSNSRSEMNVSTLELGDSALYLCASSPRGGGGYQETQYFGPGTRLLVL.

This sequence joins TRBV29-1 and TRBJ2-2, with 10 nucleotides matching TRBD1. Germline V gives CDR1 SQVTM, CDR2 ANQGSEA. CDR3 length: 15 amino acids. V lost 7 bases to trimming and J lost 5 bases; unmatched junction nucleotides: 10. The CDR3 protein is CSAGGDRGETGELFF. The CDR3 nucleotides are TGCAGCGCCGGGGGGGACAGGGGAGAAACCGGGGAGCTGTTTTTT.

The chain links TRBV2 to TRBJ2-7; 9 nucleotides line up with TRBD1. V shed 10 bases and J 4 bases; nucleotides not matched to a gene: 11. Germline V CDR1 and CDR2: SNHLY, FYNNEI. The CDR3 consists of 14 residues. In DNA form, the CDR3 reads TGTGCCATCCTAAAACAGGGGGCGGTGTACGAGCAGTACTTC. This sequence encodes CAILKQGAVYEQYF.

The gene calls are TRBV5-1 and TRBJ2-5; TRBD1 is a possible D gene (6 bases). Matching the DNA end better, TRBJ2-7 makes the J call doubtful. The CDR3 runs 14 residues. The germline CDR1 and CDR2 sequences are SGHRS and YFSETQ. CDR3 DNA sequence: TGCGCCAGCAGCTTGGCCAGGGGCTCCTACGAGCAGTACTTC. Translated, it gives CASSLARGSYEQYF.

V and J are TRBV5-1 and TRBJ2-5; 11 nucleotides match TRBD1. CDR1 is SGHRS and CDR2 is YFSETQ in the germline V gene. There are 16 residues in the CDR3. The trim removed 4 bases at V and 2 bases at J, leaving 7 bases unmatched. The CDR3 sequence is CASSLGTGGDQETQYF. In DNA form, the CDR3 reads TGCGCCAGCAGCCTGGGGACAGGGGGAGATCAAGAGACCCAGTACTTC.

This chain uses TRBV6-6 with TRBJ2-7, with 7 bases that match TRBD1. Germline trimming cut 7 bases from V and 5 bases from J; bases unmatched to any gene: 5. The CDR3 runs 12 residues. Germline lookup yields CDR1 MNHNY and CDR2 SVGAGI (reference sequence). The CDR3 here is CASNRGAHEQYF. The CDR3 nucleotides are TGTGCCAGCAACAGGGGTGCACACGAGCAGTACTTC.

The rearrangement uses TRBV30 and TRBJ2-3; D not resolved. The CDR3 is made up of 12 amino acids. Germline CDR1 is GTSNPN and CDR2 is SVGIG (reference sequence). The V gene lost 2 bases and the J gene lost 6 bases, with 9 bases spanning the gap. CDR3 sequence: CAWSPARDTQYF. The DNA for the CDR3 is TGTGCCTGGAGTCCCGCACGGGATACGCAGTATTTT.

This rearrangement joins TRBV28 to TRBJ1-1; weak D call: TRBD1 (5 bases). V was trimmed by 6 bases and J by 0 bases, leaving 11 bases between them. Germline CDR1 is MDHEN and CDR2 is SYDVKM. The CDR3 is 14 amino acids. CDR3 DNA: TGTGCCAGCAGCCAGGGTACGGTGAACACTGAAGCTTTCTTT. Amino acids: CASSQGTVNTEAFF.